This T cell receptor beta chain was recovered during a study of OX40 agonist ivuxolimab in advanced cancers. Assay used: immunoSEQ multiplex PCR; TCRdb lists only in-frame clones, some missing. The table records some 97,000 clones, around 93% of them present only once. Germline loops: CDR1 MDHEN, CDR2 SYDVKM. V shed 4 bases, J shed 12 bases, and the junction held 14 bases outside the gene matches. CDR3 length: 16 amino acids. This clone was seen a handful of times. The receptor was derived from an adult with an advanced solid tumor such as melanoma, head and neck, liver or kidney cancer. This sequence joins TRBV28 and TRBJ2-7; TRBD2 agrees at 14 bases. This material consisted of CD4+ or CD8+ T cells sorted from blood, taken in a trial of the OX40 agonist ivuxolimab. The CDR3 DNA follows: TGTGCCAGCAGTTCAATCACCGGGACTAGCGGGAGTCGGCGGTACTTC. This encodes CASSSITGTSGSRRYF. Together with reference TRBV28 and TRBJ2-7, the CDR3 gives the full variable domain: DVKVTQSSRYLVKRTGEKVFLECVQDMDHENMFWYRQDPGLGLRLIYFSYDVKMKEKGDIPEGYSVSREKKERFSLILESASTNQTSMYLCASSSITGTSGSRRYFGPGTRLTVT.